The 5 T cell receptor beta chains below come from one sample, sequenced in a study of T cell changes during pregnancy in multiple sclerosis. The table came from immunoSEQ multiplex PCR; TCRdb's copy has only in-frame clones and leaves some out. Altogether about 50,000 clones are present, 80% to 95% being singletons, with the ten largest covering around 0.25%. The material sequenced was CD4+ T cells from peripheral blood mononuclear cells, taken in the second trimester of pregnancy. These receptor sequences come from a female donor with multiple sclerosis, enrolled in a pregnancy study.

The V call is TRBV2, the J call TRBJ1-4, with D perhaps matching TRBD1 (6 bases). This CDR3 is 15 amino acids long. Looked up from germline, CDR1 is SNHLY and CDR2 is FYNNEI. Deletions cut 4 bases from V and 7 bases from J, with 16 bases between. The DNA for the CDR3 is TGTGCCAGCAGTGGACGGACAGCTGGGGCTGAAAAACTGTTTTTT. It yields the protein CASSGRTAGAEKLFF. Supplemented by reference TRBV2 and TRBJ1-4, the full variable domain reads EPEVTQTPSHQVTQMGQEVILRCVPISNHLYFYWYRQILGQKVEFLVSFYNNEISEKSEIFDDQFSVERPDGSNFTLKIRSTKLEDSAMYFCASSGRTAGAEKLFFGSGTQLSVL.

This chain joins TRBV30 and TRBJ2-3; 9 nucleotides match TRBD2. V lost 2 bases to trimming and J lost 0 bases; unmatched junction nucleotides: 6. Per germline, CDR1 GTSNPN and CDR2 SVGIG (reference sequence). This CDR3 contains 16 residues. DNA of the CDR3: TGTGCCTGGAGTACCTGGGGACTAGCTAGCACAGATACGCAGTATTTT. It codes for CAWSTWGLASTDTQYF.

The chain carries TRBV30 and TRBJ1-1; maybe TRBD1 (5 bases). From germline, CDR1 is GTSNPN and CDR2 SVGIG (reference sequence). Trimming removed 6 bases from V and 13 bases from J, with 18 bases in between. The CDR3 is 11 amino acids. The CDR3: CACGTPRRGFF. CDR3 bases: TGTGCCTGCGGGACCCCACGGCGGGGTTTCTTT.

The rearrangement joins TRBV4-1 to TRBJ2-1; D call uncertain. Germline V gene data show CDR1 as MGHRA and CDR2 as YSYEKL. The CDR3 totals 10 residues. Trimming removed 0 bases at V and 11 bases at J, with 2 bases between. CDR3 region: CASSQDKQFF. The CDR3 nucleotides read TGCGCCAGCAGCCAAGATAAGCAGTTCTTC.

V is TRBV9 and J is TRBJ1-6, with TRBD1 matching over 9 bases. The CDR3 runs to 17 residues. The J segment lost 10 bases and the V segment lost 0 bases, leaving 11 bases of the junction unmatched. Germline loops: CDR1 SGDLS, CDR2 YYNGEE. The CDR3 DNA follows: TGTGCCAGCAGCGTAGGCGGGGGGACAGGGAATACATCACCCCTCCACTTT. Translation: CASSVGGGTGNTSPLHF.